This TCR beta chain was sequenced for a study of cytomegalovirus exposure and HLA in healthy donors. This CDR3 has 15 residues. Trimming at V came to 2 bases and at J to 8 bases, leaving 9 bases not matched to a gene. Germline CDR1 is SGHKS and CDR2 is YYEKEE (reference sequence). Study results and limitations: First-cohort TCR clusters tended to co-occur in the 90 to 150 validation repertoires, a later analysis found. Among TCR sequences, most were rare, though some public TCRs appeared in many donors. As was reported, the classifier diagnosed cytomegalovirus status with high specificity and sensitivity.

Concerning this clone: Its target is not known.

Here immunoSEQ multiplex PCR was the method, and the copy in TCRdb shows in-frame clones only, minus some. This sample yields a few hundred thousand clones, of which 75% to 95% are seen a single time; 1.1% belongs to the top ten. The chain couples TRBV5-5 to TRBJ2-4; 8 nucleotides agree with TRBD2. Sequenced sample: PBMCs. The source is a woman under 30 in good health and CMV-seronegative. The CDR3 sequence is CASSFSGTLGDIQYF. The DNA of the CDR3 is TGTGCCAGCAGCTTTAGCGGGACCCTGGGAGACATTCAGTACTTC.